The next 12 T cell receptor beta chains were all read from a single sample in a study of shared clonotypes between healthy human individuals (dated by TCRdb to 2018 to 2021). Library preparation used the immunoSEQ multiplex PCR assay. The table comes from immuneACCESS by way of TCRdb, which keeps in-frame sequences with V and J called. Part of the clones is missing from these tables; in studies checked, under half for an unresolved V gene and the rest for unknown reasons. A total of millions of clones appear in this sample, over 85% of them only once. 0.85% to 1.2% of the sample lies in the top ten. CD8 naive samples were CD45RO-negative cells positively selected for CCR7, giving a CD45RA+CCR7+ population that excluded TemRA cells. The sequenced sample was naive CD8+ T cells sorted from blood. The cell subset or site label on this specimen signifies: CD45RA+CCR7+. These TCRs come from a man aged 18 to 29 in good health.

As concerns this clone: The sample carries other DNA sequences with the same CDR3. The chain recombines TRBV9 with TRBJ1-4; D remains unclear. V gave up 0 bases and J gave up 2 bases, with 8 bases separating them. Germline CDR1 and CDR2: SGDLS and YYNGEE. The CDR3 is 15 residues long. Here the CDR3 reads CASSVVGNTNEKLFF. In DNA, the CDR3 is TGTGCCAGCAGCGTAGTAGGGAATACTAATGAAAAACTGTTTTTT.

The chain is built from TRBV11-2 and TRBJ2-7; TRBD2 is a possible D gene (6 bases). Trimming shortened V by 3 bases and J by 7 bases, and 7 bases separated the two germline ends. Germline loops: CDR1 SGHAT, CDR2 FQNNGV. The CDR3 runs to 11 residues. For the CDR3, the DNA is TGTGCCAGCAGCTTTGGAGGGGAGCAGTACTTC. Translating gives CASSFGGEQYF.

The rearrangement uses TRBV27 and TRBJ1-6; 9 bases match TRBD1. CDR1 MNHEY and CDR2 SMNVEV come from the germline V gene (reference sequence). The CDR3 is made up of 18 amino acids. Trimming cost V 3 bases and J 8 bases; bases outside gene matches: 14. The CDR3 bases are TGTGCCAGCAGTTTCAACGGACGGACAGGGGTGGGCCATTCACCCCTCCACTTT. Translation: CASSFNGRTGVGHSPLHF.

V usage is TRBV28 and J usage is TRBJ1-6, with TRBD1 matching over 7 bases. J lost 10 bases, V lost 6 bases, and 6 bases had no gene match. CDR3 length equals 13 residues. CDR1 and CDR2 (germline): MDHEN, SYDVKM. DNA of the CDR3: TGTGCCAGCAGCTACAGGGGTGAATCACCCCTCCACTTT. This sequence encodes CASSYRGESPLHF.

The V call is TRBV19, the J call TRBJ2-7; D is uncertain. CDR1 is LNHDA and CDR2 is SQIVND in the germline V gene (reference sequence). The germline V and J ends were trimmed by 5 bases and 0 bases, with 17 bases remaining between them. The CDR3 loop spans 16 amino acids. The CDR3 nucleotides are TGTGCCAGTAGTCCAGGCTTAATCCGAGGCTCCTACGAGCAGTACTTC. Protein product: CASSPGLIRGSYEQYF.

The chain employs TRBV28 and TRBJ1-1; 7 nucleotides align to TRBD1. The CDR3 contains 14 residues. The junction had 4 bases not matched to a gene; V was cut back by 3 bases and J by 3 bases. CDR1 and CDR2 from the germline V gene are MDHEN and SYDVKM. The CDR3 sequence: CASSLTGMYTEAFF. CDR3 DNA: TGTGCCAGCAGTTTGACAGGGATGTACACTGAAGCTTTCTTT.

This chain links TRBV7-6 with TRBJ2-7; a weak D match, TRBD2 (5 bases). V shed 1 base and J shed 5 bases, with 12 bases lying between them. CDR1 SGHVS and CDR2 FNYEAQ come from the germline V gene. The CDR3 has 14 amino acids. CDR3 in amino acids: CASSLVPTGDEQYF. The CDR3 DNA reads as TGTGCCAGCAGCTTAGTCCCTACCGGGGACGAGCAGTACTTC.

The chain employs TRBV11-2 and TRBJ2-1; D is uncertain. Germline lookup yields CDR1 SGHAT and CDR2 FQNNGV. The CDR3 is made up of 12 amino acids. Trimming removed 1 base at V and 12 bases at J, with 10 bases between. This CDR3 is CASSLGDGGQFF. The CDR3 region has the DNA TGTGCCAGCAGCTTAGGGGATGGTGGGCAGTTCTTC. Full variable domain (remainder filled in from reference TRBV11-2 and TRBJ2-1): EAGVAQSPRYKIIEKRQSVAFWCNPISGHATLYWYQQILGQGPKLLIQFQNNGVVDDSQLPKDRFSAERLKGVDSTLKIQPAKLEDSAVYLCASSLGDGGQFFGPGTRLTVL.

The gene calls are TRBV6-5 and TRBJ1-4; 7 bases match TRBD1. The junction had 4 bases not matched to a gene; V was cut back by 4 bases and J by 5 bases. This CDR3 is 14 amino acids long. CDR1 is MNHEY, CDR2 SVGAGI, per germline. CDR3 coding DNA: TGTGCCAGCAGTTGGGGACAGTCGAATGAAAAACTGTTTTTT. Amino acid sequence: CASSWGQSNEKLFF.

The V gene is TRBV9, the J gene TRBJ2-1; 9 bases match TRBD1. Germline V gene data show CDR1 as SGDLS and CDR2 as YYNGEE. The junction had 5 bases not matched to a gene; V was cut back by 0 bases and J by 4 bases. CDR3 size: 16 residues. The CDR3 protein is CASSVGGQGLYNEQFF. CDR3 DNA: TGTGCCAGCAGCGTAGGGGGACAGGGCCTTTACAATGAGCAGTTCTTC.

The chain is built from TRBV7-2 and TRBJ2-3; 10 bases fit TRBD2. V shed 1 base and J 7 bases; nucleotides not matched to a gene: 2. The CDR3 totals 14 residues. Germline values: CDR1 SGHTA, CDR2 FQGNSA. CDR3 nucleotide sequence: TGTGCCAGCAGCTTAGGGACTAGCGGAAATACGCAGTATTTT. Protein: CASSLGTSGNTQYF.

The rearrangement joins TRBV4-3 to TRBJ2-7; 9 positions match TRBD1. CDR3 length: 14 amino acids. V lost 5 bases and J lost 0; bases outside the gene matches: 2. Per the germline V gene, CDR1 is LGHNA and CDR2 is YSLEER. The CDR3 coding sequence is TGCGCCAGCAGCGCGGGACAGGGCTCCTACGAGCAGTACTTC. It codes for CASSAGQGSYEQYF.